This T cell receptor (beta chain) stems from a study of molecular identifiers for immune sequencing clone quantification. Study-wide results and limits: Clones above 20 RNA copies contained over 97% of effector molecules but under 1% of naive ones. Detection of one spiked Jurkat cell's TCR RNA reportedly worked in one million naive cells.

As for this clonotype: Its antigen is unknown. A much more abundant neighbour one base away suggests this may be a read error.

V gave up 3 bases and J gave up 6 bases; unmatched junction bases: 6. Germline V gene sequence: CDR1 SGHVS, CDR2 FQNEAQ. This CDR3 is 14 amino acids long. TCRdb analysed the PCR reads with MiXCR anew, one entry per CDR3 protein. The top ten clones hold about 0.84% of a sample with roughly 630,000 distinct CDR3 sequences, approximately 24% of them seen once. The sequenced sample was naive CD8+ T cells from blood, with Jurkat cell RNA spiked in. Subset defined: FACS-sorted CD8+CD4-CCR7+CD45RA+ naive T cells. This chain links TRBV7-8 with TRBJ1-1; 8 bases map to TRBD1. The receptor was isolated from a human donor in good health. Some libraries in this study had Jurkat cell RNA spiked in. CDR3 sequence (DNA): TGTGCCAGCAGCTTGGGACAGGAGTACGCTGAAGCTTTCTTT. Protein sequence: CASSLGQEYAEAFF.